The 5 T cell receptor beta chains below all came from one sample that was sequenced in a study of metastatic and nonmetastatic thyroid tumors. Until they underwent thyroid surgery, no patient had received any treatment. MiXCR was used by TCRdb to re-call the PCR reads. The table has tens of thousands of clones, approximately 15% seen once. Material: blood. Receptor source: a male donor with papillary thyroid cancer or a benign thyroid nodule (not recorded which). Some clones in this sample may be carry-over from other donors' samples.

In this sample, this clone turned up a few times. The chain uses TRBV6-1 and TRBJ2-2; D ambiguous. CDR1 is MNHNS, CDR2 SASEGT, per germline. Trimming took off 4 bases at V and 7 bases at J, with 19 bases between the two ends. CDR3 length: 16 residues. The CDR3 sequence: CASSGLDVGVIGELFF. CDR3 nucleotides: TGTGCCAGCAGTGGTTTGGACGTAGGAGTCATCGGGGAGCTGTTTTTT.

This clone was found many times. This chain links TRBV5-1 with TRBJ2-5; 7 nucleotides agree with TRBD2. The CDR3 consists of 16 residues. Germline V gene sequence: CDR1 SGHRS, CDR2 YFSETQ. Trimming took 3 bases from V and 4 from J; bases not matched to a gene: 12. The CDR3 region is CASSSAGGGQGETQYF. The DNA for the CDR3 is TGCGCCAGCAGCTCCGCAGGCGGGGGTCAAGGAGAGACCCAGTACTTC.

Ten or more counts support this clone. Within the sample, other DNA sequences also encode this same CDR3. The V and J genes are TRBV28 and TRBJ1-5; D not certain. CDR1 MDHEN and CDR2 SYDVKM come from the germline V gene. The germline V and J ends were trimmed by 3 bases and 7 bases, with 16 bases remaining between them. The CDR3 has 15 residues. The CDR3 loop reads CASSFGEGFRQPQHF. In DNA, the CDR3 is TGTGCCAGCAGTTTTGGGGAGGGCTTCCGCCAGCCCCAGCATTTT.

J is TRBJ2-2 and V is TRBV5-8; 12 nucleotides line up with TRBD1. The germline V gene encodes CDR1 SGHTS and CDR2 YDEGEE. Trimming cost V 4 bases and J 7 bases; bases outside gene matches: 8. This CDR3 region has 16 residues. As DNA, the CDR3 is TGTGCCAGCAGCCTACCGGGACAGGGGGCGCACGGGGAGCTGTTTTTT. This gives the protein CASSLPGQGAHGELFF.

This clone has ten or more counts. This chain uses TRBV4-1 with TRBJ2-3, with TRBD2 matching over 9 bases. The germline CDR1 and CDR2 sequences are MGHRA and YSYEKL. V dropped 1 base and J dropped 3; count of bases not matched to a gene: 5. The CDR3 is 16 residues long. CDR3 in amino acids: CASSQGSGRRTDTQYF. The CDR3, as DNA: TGCGCCAGCAGCCAAGGTAGCGGGAGAAGGACAGATACGCAGTATTTT.